This entry is about one TCR beta chain. TCRdb redid the calling of the RT-PCR reads with MiXCR, one entry per CDR3 protein. The data contain around 700,000 distinct CDR3 sequences, 13% to 15% of them singletons. Sequencing used memory CD4+ T cells from blood. This TCR derives from a female donor in good health, serving as a healthy control.

CDR3 sequence (DNA): TGCAGTGCTAGAGCCACCCCGGGACAGGGAGATGAAAAACTGTTTTTT. Protein: CSARATPGQGDEKLFF. The chain joins TRBV20-1 to TRBJ1-4, with 9 positions matching TRBD1. Germline CDR1 reads DFQATT; CDR2 reads SNEGSKA (reference sequence). V was clipped by 1 base and J by 6 bases; unmatched bases: 9. The CDR3 loop spans 16 amino acids.